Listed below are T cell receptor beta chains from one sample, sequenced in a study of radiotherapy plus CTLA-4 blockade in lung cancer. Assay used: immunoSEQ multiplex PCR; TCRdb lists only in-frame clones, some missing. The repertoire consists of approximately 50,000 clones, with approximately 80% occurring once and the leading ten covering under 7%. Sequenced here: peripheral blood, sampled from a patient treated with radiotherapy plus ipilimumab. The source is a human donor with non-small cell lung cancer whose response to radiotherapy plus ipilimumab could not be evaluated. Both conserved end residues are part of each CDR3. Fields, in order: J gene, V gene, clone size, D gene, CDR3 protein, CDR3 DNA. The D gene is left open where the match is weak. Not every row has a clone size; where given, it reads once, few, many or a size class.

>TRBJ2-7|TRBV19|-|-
CASSTRLASSSYEQYF
TGTGCCAGTAGTACCCGGCTAGCGAGTTCATCCTACGAGCAGTACTTC
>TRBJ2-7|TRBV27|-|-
CASSASDTSYEQYF
TGTGCCAGCAGTGCATCGGACACCTCCTACGAGCAGTACTTC
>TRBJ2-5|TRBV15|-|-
CATSRMGRVPQETQYF
TGTGCCACCAGCAGAATGGGTCGGGTACCCCAGGAGACCCAGTACTTC
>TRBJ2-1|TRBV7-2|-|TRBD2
CASSVDLVAGAANEQFF
TGTGCCAGCAGCGTGGACCTGGTAGCGGGGGCGGCCAATGAGCAGTTCTTC
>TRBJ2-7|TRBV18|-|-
CASSPKSSYEQYF
TGTGCCAGCTCCCCGAAGAGCTCCTACGAGCAGTACTTC
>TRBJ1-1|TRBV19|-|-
CASSIQGNTEAFF
TGTGCCAGTAGTATTCAGGGTAACACTGAAGCTTTCTTT
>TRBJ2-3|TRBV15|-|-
CATSRDRVHTDTQYF
TGTGCCACCAGCAGAGACAGGGTCCACACAGATACGCAGTATTTT
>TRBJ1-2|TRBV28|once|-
CASSLVGVGWGYTF
TGTGCCAGCAGTTTAGTAGGGGTGGGGTGGGGCTACACCTTC
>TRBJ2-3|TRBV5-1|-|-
CASTWSGPSTDTQYF
TGCGCCAGCACCTGGAGCGGCCCTAGCACAGATACGCAGTATTTT
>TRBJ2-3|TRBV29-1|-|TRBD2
CSGTLGTSGTDTQYF
TGCAGCGGGACTCTCGGGACTAGTGGCACAGATACGCAGTATTTT
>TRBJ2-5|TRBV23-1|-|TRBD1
CASSQTLTGAREETQYF
TGCGCCAGCAGTCAAACCCTGACAGGGGCGCGGGAAGAGACCCAGTACTTC
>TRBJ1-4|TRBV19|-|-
CASSIRAGSFEKLFF
TGTGCCAGTAGTATTCGGGCAGGGTCTTTTGAAAAACTGTTTTTT
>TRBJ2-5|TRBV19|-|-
CASSWRGSITQYF
TGTGCCAGTAGTTGGAGGGGTTCTATTACCCAGTACTTC
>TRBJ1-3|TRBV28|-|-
CASSPTLFTGWKNTIYF
TGTGCCAGCAGTCCGACTCTATTCACAGGGTGGAAAAACACCATATATTTT
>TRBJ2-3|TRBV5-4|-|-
CASSYLDSMSTDTQYF
TGTGCCAGCAGCTACTTGGACAGTATGAGCACAGATACGCAGTATTTT
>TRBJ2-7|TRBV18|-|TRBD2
CASSSSKLAGVEQYF
TGTGCCAGCTCATCCTCAAAACTAGCGGGAGTTGAGCAGTACTTC
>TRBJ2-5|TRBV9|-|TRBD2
CASSPLTRGRTQYF
TGTGCCAGCAGCCCTTTGACGCGGGGGAGAACCCAGTACTTC
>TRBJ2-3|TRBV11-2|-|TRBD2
CATSRGLAGGASTDTQYF
TGTGCCACCTCGAGGGGGCTAGCGGGGGGGGCGAGCACAGATACGCAGTATTTT
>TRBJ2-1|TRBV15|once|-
CATRDPGAMRSSYNEQFF
TGTGCCACCAGAGACCCAGGGGCTATGAGAAGCTCCTACAATGAGCAGTTCTTC
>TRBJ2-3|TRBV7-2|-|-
CASSPTAGSTDTQYF
TGTGCCAGCAGCCCCACAGCGGGCAGCACAGATACGCAGTATTTT
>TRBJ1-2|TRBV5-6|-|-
CASSLRQGANYGYTF
TGTGCCAGCAGCTTGCGGCAGGGCGCTAACTATGGCTACACCTTC
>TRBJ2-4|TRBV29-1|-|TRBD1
CSVRPTGVGDIQYF
TGCAGCGTCCGACCGACAGGGGTTGGAGACATTCAGTACTTC
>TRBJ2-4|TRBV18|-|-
CASSPSGAKNIQYF
TGTGCCAGCTCACCTTCGGGGGCCAAAAACATTCAGTACTTC
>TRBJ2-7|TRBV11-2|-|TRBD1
CASSHLGTGYEQYF
TGTGCCAGCAGCCACCTCGGGACAGGGTACGAGCAGTACTTC
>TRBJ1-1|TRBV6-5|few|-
CASSWGQNTEAFF
TGTGCCAGCAGTTGGGGACAAAACACTGAAGCTTTCTTT
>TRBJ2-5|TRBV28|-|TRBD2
CASSYGGGRRQETQYF
TGTGCCAGCAGTTACGGCGGCGGGAGGAGGCAAGAGACCCAGTACTTC
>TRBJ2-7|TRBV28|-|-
CASSLILRGNEQYF
TGTGCCAGCAGTTTAATATTACGGGGGAACGAGCAGTACTTC
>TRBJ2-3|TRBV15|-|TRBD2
CATSRGGTSGRVDTQYF
TGTGCCACCAGCAGAGGAGGGACTAGCGGGAGGGTAGATACGCAGTATTTT
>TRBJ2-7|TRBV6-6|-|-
CASSYPQGRGNYEQYF
TGTGCCAGCAGTTACCCCCAGGGGAGGGGCAACTACGAGCAGTACTTC
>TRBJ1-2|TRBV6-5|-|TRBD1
CASSYTGAGYGYTF
TGTGCCAGCAGTTACACAGGGGCTGGCTATGGCTACACCTTC
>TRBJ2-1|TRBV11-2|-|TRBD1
CASSARQGLSSYNEQFF
TGTGCCAGCAGCGCCCGACAGGGTCTGAGCTCCTACAATGAGCAGTTCTTC
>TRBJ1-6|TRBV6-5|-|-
CASRTGTAINSPLHF
TGTGCCAGCAGGACCGGAACAGCTATTAATTCACCCCTCCACTTT